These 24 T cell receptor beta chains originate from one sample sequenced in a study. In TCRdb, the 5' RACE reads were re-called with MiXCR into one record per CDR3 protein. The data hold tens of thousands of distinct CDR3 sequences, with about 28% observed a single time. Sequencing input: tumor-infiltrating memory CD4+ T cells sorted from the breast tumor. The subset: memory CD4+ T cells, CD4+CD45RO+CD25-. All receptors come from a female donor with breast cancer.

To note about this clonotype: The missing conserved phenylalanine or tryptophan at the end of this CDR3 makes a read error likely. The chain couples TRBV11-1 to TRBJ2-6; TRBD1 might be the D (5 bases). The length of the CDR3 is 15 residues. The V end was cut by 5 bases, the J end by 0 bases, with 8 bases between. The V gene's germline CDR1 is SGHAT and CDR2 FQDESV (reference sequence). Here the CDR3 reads CASSRDSSGANVLTL. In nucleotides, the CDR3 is TGTGCCAGCAGCCGAGACAGCTCTGGGGCCAACGTCCTGACTTTA.

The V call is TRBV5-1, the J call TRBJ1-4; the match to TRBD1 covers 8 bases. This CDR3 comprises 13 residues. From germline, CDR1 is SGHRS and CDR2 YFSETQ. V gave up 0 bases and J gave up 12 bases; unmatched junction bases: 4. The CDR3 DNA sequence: TGCGCCAGCAGCTTGGCCAGGGGGCAGGAACTGTTTTTT. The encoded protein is CASSLARGQELFF.

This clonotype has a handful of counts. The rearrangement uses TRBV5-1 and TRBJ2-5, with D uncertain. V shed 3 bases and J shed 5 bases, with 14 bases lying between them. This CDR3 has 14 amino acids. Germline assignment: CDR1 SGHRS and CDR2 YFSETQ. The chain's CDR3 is CASSWGDSFETQYF. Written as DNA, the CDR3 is TGCGCCAGCAGCTGGGGTGACTCGTTCGAGACCCAGTACTTC.

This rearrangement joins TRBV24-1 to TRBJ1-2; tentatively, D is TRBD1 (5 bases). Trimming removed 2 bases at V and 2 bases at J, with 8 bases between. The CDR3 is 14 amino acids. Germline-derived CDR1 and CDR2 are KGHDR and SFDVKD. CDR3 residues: CATSDSGTNYGYTF. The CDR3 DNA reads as TGTGCCACCAGTGATTCCGGGACCAACTATGGCTACACCTTC.

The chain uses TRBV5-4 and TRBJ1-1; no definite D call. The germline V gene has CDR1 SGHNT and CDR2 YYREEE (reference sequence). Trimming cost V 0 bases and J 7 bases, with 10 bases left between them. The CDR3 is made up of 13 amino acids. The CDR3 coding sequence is TGTGCCAGCAGCTTGGACTGGCAACTTGAAGCTTTCTTT. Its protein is CASSLDWQLEAFF.

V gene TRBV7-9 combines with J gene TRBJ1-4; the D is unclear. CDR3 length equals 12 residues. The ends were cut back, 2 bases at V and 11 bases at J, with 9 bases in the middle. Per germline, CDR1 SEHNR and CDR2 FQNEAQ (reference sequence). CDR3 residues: CASSLSIGKLFF. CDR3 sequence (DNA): TGTGCCAGCAGCTTAAGTATTGGGAAACTGTTTTTT.

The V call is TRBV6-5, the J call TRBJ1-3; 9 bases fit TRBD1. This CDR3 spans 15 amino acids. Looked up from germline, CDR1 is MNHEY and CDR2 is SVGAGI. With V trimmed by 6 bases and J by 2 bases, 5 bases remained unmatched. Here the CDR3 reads CASRTGTGTGNTIYF. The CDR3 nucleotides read TGTGCCAGCAGGACAGGGACAGGGACTGGAAACACCATATATTTT.

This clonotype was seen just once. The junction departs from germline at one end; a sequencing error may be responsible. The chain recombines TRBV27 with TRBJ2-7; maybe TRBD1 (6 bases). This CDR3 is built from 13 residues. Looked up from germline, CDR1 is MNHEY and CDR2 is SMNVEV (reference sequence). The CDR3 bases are TGTGCCAGCAGTTTGGTAGGGGGAAACGAGCAGTGCTTC. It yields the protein CASSLVGGNEQCF.

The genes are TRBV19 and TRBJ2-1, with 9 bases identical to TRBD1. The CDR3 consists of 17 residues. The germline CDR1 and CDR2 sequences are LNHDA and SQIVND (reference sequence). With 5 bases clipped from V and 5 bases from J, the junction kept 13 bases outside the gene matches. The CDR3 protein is CASSFLPQDRGNNEQFF. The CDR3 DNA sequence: TGTGCCAGTAGTTTTCTCCCCCAGGACAGGGGTAACAATGAGCAGTTCTTC.

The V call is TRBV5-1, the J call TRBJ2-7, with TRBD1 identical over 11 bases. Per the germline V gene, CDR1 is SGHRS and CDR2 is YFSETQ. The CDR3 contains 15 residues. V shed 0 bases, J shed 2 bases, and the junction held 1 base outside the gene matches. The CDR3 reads CASSLGTGGPYEQYF. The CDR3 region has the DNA TGCGCCAGCAGCTTGGGGACAGGGGGCCCCTACGAGCAGTACTTC.

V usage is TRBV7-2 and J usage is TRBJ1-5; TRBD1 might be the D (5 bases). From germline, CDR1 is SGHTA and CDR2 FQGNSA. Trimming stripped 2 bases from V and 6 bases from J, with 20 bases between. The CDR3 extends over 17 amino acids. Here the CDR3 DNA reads TGTGCCAGCAGCTTACATTCACAGGTTCTCAAGGGTCAGCCCCAGCATTTT. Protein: CASSLHSQVLKGQPQHF.

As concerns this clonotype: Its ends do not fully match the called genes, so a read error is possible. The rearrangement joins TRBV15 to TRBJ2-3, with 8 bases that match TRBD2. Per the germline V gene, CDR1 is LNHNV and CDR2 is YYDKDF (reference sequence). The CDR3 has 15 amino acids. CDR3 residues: CTTSKLADLTDTQYF. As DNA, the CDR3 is TGTACCACCAGCAAACTAGCGGACCTCACGGATACGCAGTATTTT. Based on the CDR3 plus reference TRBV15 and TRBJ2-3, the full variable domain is DAMVIQNPRYQVTQFGKPVTLSCSQTLNHNVMYWYQQKSSQAPKLLFHYYDKDFNNEADTPDNFQSRRPNTSFCFLDIRSPGLGDTAMYLCTTSKLADLTDTQYFGPGTRLTVL.

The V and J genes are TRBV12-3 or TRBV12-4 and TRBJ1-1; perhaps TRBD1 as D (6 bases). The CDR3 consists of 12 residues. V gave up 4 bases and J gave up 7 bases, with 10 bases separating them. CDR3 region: CASSSQGIEAFF. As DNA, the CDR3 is TGTGCCAGCAGTTCGCAGGGGATTGAAGCTTTCTTT.

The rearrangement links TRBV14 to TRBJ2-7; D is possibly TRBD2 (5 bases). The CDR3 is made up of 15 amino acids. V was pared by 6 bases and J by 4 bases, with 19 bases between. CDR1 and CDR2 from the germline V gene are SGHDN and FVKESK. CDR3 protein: CASSLPGSREYEQYF. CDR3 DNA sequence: TGTGCCAGCAGTTTACCGGGGTCAAGGGAGTACGAGCAGTACTTC.

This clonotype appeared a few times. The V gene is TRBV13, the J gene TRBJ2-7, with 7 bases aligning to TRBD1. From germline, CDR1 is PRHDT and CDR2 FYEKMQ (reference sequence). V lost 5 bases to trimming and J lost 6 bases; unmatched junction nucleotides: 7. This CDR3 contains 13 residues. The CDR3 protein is CASSHDRAGEQYF. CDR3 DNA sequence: TGTGCCAGCAGCCATGACAGGGCCGGCGAGCAGTACTTC.

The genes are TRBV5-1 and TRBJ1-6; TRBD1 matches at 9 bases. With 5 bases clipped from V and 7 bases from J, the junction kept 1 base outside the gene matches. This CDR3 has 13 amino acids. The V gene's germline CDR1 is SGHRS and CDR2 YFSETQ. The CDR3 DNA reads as TGCGCCAGCAGGGACAGGGGAAATTCACCCCTCCACTTT. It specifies CASRDRGNSPLHF.

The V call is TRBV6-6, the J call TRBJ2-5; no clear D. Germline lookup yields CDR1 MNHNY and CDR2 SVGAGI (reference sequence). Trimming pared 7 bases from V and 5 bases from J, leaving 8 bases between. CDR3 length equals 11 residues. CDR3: CASTKGETQYF. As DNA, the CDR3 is TGTGCCAGCACCAAGGGTGAGACCCAGTACTTC.

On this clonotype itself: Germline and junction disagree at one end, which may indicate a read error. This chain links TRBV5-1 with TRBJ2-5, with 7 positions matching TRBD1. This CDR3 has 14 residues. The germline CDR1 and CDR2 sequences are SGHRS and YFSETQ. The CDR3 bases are TGCACCAGCAGCTTGACAGGGTTCCAAGAGACCCAGTACTTC. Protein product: CTSSLTGFQETQYF.

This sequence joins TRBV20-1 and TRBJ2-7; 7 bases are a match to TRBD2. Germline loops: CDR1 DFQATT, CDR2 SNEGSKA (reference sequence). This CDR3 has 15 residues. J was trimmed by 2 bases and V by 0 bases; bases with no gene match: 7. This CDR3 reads CSARDSTSAAYEQYF. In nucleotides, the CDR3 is TGCAGTGCTAGAGATTCTACTAGCGCAGCCTACGAGCAGTACTTC.

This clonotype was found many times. The CDR3 nucleotides are TGTGCCAGCAGTTACGACGCGACAGGGGGAGCTAATGAAAAACTGTTTTTT. It codes for CASSYDATGGANEKLFF. The chain combines TRBV6-5 with TRBJ1-4; 9 bases line up with TRBD1. The length of the CDR3 is 17 residues. CDR1 is MNHEY and CDR2 is SVGAGI in the germline V gene. The junction had 7 bases not matched to a gene; V was cut back by 2 bases and J by 3 bases.

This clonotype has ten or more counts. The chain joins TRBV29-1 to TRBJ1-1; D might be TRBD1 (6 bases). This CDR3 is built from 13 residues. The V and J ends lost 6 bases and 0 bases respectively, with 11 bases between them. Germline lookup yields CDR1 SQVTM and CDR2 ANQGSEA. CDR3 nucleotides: TGCAGCGTGTCGACAGGTTTGAACACTGAAGCTTTCTTT. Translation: CSVSTGLNTEAFF.

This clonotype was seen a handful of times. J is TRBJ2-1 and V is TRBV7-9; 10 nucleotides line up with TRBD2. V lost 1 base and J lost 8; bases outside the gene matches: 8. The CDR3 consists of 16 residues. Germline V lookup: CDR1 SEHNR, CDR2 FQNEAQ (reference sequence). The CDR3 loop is CASSLVEASGRYEQFF. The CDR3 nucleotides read TGTGCCAGCAGCTTAGTAGAGGCTAGCGGGAGATATGAGCAGTTCTTC.

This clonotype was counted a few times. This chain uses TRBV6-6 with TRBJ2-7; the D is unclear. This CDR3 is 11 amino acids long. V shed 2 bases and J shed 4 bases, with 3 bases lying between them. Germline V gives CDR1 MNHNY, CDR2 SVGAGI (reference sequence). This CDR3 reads CASSYEYEQYF. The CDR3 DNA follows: TGTGCCAGCAGTTACGAGTACGAGCAGTACTTC.

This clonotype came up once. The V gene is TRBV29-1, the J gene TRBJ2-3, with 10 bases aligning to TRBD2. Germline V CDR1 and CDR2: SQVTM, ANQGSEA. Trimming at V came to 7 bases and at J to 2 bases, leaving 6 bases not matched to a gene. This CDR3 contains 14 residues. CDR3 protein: CSAASGSNTDTQYF. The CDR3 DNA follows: TGCAGCGCTGCTAGCGGGAGTAACACAGATACGCAGTATTTT.